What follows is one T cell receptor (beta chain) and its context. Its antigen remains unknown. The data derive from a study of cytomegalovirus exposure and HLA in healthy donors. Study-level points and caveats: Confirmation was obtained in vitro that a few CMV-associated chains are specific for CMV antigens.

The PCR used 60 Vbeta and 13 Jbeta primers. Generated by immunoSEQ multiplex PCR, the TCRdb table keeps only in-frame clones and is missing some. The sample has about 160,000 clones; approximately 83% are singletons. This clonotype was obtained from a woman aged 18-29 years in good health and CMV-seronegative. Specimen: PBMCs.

CDR3 loop: CASSSDRVGEQFF. The CDR3 coding sequence is TGTGCCAGCAGCTCGGACAGGGTGGGTGAGCAGTTCTTC. The rearrangement joins TRBV5-6 to TRBJ2-1; 8 bases agree with TRBD1. This CDR3 contains 13 residues. Germline V gene sequence: CDR1 SGHDT, CDR2 YYEEEE. V was pared by 3 bases and J by 9 bases, with 5 bases of the junction left unmatched.